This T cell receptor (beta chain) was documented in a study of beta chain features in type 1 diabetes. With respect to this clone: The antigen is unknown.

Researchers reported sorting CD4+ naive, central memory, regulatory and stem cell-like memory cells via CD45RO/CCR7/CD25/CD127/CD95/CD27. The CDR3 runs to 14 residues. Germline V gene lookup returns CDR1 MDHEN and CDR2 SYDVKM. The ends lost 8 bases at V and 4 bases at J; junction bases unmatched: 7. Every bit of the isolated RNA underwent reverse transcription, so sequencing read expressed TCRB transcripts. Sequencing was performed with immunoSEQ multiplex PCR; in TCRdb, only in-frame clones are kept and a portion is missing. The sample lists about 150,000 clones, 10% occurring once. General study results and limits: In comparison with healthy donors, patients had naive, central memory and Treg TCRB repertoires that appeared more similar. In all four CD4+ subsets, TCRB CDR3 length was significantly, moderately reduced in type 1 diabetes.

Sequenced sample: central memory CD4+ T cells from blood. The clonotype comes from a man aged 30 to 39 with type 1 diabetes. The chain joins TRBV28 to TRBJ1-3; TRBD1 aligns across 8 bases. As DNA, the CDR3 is TGTGCCAGCGAAGGACAGGGCGGAGGAAACACCATATATTTT. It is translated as CASEGQGGGNTIYF. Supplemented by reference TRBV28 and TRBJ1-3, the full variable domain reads DVKVTQSSRYLVKRTGEKVFLECVQDMDHENMFWYRQDPGLGLRLIYFSYDVKMKEKGDIPEGYSVSREKKERFSLILESASTNQTSMYLCASEGQGGGNTIYFGEGSWLTVV.